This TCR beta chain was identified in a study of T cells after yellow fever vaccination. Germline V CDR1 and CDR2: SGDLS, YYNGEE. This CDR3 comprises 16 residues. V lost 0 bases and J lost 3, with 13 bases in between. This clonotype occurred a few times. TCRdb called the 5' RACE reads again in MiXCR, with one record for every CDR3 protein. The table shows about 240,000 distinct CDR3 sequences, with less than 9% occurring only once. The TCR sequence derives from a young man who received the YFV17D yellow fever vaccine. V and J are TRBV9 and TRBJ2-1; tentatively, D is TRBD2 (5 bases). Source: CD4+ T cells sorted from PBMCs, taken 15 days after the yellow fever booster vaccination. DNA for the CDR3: TGTGCCAGCAGCGTAGGTGCTAGCAGAAACTACAATGAGCAGTTCTTC. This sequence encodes CASSVGASRNYNEQFF.